Given below is one T cell receptor (beta chain) in context. The data originate from a study of long-term antiretroviral therapy in people with HIV. V was shortened by 7 bases and J by 5 bases, with 17 bases between the two germline ends. CDR1 and CDR2 from the germline V gene are PRHDT and FYEKMQ (reference sequence). This CDR3 comprises 14 residues. All donors provided no fewer than one pre-ART and no fewer than two post-ART PBMC samples. Investigators performed immunoSEQ version v3.0 at survey level. Some clones are missing from TCRdb's copy, which holds only in-frame ones; the method was immunoSEQ multiplex PCR. The sample holds about 16,000 clones; about 90% are singletons and the top ten take about 14%.

The sequencing here drew on unsorted PBMCs, taken around 2.3 years before starting antiretroviral therapy. The V gene is TRBV13, the J gene TRBJ1-2; TRBD1 is a possible D gene (5 bases). The source of this sequence is a woman under 40 with HIV. CDR3 coding DNA: TGTGCCAGCACCCGCCGGGACGGACCATATGGCTACACCTTC. It codes for CASTRRDGPYGYTF.